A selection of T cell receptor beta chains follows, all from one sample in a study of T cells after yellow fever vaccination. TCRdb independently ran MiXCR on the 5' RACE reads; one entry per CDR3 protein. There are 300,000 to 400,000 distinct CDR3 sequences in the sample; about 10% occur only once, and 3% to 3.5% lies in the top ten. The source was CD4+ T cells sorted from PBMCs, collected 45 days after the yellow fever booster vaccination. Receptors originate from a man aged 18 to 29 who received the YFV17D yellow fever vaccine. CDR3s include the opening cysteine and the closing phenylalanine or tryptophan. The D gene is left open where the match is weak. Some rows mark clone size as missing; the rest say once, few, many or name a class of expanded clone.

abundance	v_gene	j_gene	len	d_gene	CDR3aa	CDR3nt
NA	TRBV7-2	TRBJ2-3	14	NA	CASSMGTITDTQYF	TGTGCCAGCAGCATGGGGACCATCACAGATACGCAGTATTTT
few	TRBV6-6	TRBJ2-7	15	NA	CASRPPGVGGYEQYF	TGTGCCAGCAGGCCGCCAGGGGTTGGGGGTTACGAGCAGTACTTC
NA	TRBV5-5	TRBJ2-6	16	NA	CASSTGTDSGANVLTF	TGTGCCAGCAGCACCGGGACGGACTCTGGGGCCAACGTCCTGACTTTC
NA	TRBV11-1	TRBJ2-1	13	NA	CASSRPGTQWQFF	TGTGCCAGCAGCCGACCTGGGACTCAGTGGCAGTTCTTC
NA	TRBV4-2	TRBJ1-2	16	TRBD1	CASRHVGGSLNYGYTF	TGTGCCAGCCGACACGTAGGGGGCTCACTTAACTATGGCTACACCTTC
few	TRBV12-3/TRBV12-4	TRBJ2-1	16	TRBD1	CASSLNRDRVRREQFF	TGTGCCAGCAGTTTAAACCGGGACAGGGTGCGTCGTGAGCAGTTCTTC
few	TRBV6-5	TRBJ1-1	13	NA	CASSYSHNTEAFF	TGTGCCAGCAGTTACTCGCACAACACTGAAGCTTTCTTT
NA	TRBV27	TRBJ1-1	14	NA	CASRPHQRNTEAFF	TGTGCCAGCAGACCACATCAGAGGAACACTGAAGCTTTCTTT
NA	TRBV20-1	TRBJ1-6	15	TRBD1	CSARDESGGPSPLHF	TGCAGTGCTAGAGATGAATCAGGGGGCCCGTCACCCCTCCACTTT
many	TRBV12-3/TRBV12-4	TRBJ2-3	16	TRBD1	CASSQGAALSTDTQYF	TGTGCCAGCAGTCAGGGGGCCGCGTTAAGCACAGATACGCAGTATTTT
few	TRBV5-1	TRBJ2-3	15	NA	CASSLTPGGRDTQYF	TGCGCCAGCAGCTTAACACCAGGAGGGAGAGATACGCAGTATTTT
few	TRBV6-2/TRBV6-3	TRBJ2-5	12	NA	CASKDGGETQYF	TGTGCCAGCAAGGACGGGGGTGAGACCCAGTACTTC
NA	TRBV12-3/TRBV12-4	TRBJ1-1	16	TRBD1	CASSPWDRAIAHEAFF	TGTGCCAGCAGTCCCTGGGACAGGGCTATCGCCCATGAAGCTTTCTTT
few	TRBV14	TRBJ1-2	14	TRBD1	CASSQLGTGLGYTF	TGTGCCAGCAGCCAGCTGGGGACAGGGCTTGGCTACACCTTC
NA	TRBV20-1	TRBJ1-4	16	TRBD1	CSASPWTGGANEKLFF	TGCAGTGCTAGTCCCTGGACAGGGGGCGCGAATGAAAAACTGTTTTTT
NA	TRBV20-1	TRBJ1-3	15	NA	CSAWEGPHPGNTIYF	TGCAGTGCTTGGGAGGGGCCTCATCCTGGAAACACCATATATTTT
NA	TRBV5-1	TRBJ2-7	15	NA	CASTLMGSTLYEQYF	TGCGCCAGCACTCTTATGGGCTCAACGCTCTACGAGCAGTACTTC
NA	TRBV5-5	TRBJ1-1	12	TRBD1	CASSQGVAEAFF	TGTGCCAGCAGTCAGGGGGTCGCTGAAGCTTTCTTT
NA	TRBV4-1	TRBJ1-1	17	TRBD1	CASSRMTGRWRNTEAFF	TGCGCCAGCAGCCGGATGACAGGGAGGTGGAGGAACACTGAAGCTTTCTTT
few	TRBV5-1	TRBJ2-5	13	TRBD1	CASSTQGEETQYF	TGCGCCAGCAGCACACAGGGGGAAGAGACCCAGTACTTC
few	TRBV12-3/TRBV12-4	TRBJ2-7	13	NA	CASSVDRANEQYF	TGTGCCAGCAGTGTGGACCGGGCCAACGAGCAGTACTTC
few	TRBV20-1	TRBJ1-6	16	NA	CSARDVTLGGNSPLHF	TGCAGTGCTAGAGATGTCACCCTAGGGGGAAATTCACCCCTCCACTTT
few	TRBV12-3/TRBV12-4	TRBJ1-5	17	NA	CASSGSRRVAGNQPQHF	TGTGCCAGCAGTGGGTCCCGAAGGGTCGCTGGTAATCAGCCCCAGCATTTT
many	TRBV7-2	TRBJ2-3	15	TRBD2	CASSLRRGGADTQYF	TGTGCCAGCAGCTTACGGCGGGGAGGGGCAGATACGCAGTATTTT
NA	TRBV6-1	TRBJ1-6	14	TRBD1	CASLQGNYNSPLHF	TGTGCCAGCCTACAGGGGAATTATAATTCACCCCTCCACTTT
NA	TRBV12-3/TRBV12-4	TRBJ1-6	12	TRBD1	CASSTGASALHF	TGTGCCAGCAGCACAGGGGCGTCAGCCCTCCACTTT
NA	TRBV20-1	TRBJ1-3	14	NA	CSAINLSSGNTIYF	TGCAGTGCTATTAATCTTAGCTCTGGAAACACCATATATTTT
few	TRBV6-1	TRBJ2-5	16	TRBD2	CASAGRLAGLQETQYF	TGTGCCAGCGCGGGTCGACTAGCGGGGCTTCAAGAGACCCAGTACTTC
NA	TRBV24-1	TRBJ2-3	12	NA	CATSETGRTQYF	TGTGCCACCAGTGAAACAGGTCGGACGCAGTATTTT
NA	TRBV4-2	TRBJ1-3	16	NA	CASSRSGGNPGNTIYF	TGTGCCAGCAGCCGAAGTGGCGGAAACCCTGGAAACACCATATATTTT
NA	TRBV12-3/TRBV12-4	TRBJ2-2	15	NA	CASSPGGTATGELFF	TGTGCCAGCAGTCCCGGCGGGACTGCTACCGGGGAGCTGTTTTTT
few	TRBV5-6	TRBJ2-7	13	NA	CASSTWVSYEQYF	TGTGCCAGCAGTACTTGGGTATCCTACGAGCAGTACTTC
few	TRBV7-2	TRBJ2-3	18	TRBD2	CASSLVAVTGGRADTQYF	TGTGCCAGCAGCTTAGTCGCAGTGACGGGGGGGCGGGCAGATACGCAGTATTTT
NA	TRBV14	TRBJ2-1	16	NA	CASSQGSGLAYNEQFF	TGTGCCAGCAGCCAAGGCAGCGGGCTAGCCTACAATGAGCAGTTCTTC
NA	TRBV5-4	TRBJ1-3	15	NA	CASSLDREAGNTIYF	TGTGCCAGCAGCTTGGACAGGGAGGCCGGAAACACCATATATTTT
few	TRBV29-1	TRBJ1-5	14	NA	CSVGGLGSNQPQHF	TGCAGCGTTGGGGGGCTAGGGAGCAATCAGCCCCAGCATTTT
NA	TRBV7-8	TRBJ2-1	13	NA	CASSLRIYNEQFF	TGTGCCAGCAGCCTACGCATCTACAATGAGCAGTTCTTC
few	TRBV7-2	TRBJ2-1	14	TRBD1	CASSWDRGGNEQFF	TGTGCCAGCAGCTGGGACAGGGGGGGCAATGAGCAGTTCTTC
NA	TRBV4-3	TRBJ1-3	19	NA	CASSQGLGRRRSSGNTIYF	TGCGCCAGCAGCCAAGGGCTGGGACGCCGGAGGTCGTCTGGAAACACCATATATTTT
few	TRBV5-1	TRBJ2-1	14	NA	CASAPPGEINEQFF	TGCGCCAGCGCCCCCCCCGGGGAAATCAATGAGCAGTTCTTC
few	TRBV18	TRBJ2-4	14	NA	CASSPPGPAYIQYF	TGTGCCAGCTCACCACCCGGCCCGGCGTACATTCAGTACTTC
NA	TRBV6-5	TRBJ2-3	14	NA	CASSYSPVTDTQYF	TGTGCCAGCAGTTACTCTCCGGTGACAGATACGCAGTATTTT
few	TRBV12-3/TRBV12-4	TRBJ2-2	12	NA	CASREGPGELFF	TGTGCCAGCCGAGAGGGCCCCGGGGAGCTGTTTTTT
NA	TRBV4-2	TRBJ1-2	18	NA	CASSQDWRGQSSGYGYTF	TGTGCCAGCAGCCAAGATTGGAGAGGGCAGTCATCCGGCTATGGCTACACCTTC
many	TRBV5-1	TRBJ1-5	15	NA	CASSLGAGVGQPQHF	TGCGCCAGCAGCTTGGGGGCAGGGGTCGGGCAGCCCCAGCATTTT
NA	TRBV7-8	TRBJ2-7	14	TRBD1	CASSFEGQGREQYF	TGTGCCAGCAGCTTTGAGGGACAGGGCCGCGAGCAGTACTTC
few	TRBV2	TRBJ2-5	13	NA	CASSPEVEETQYF	TGTGCCAGCTCCCCGGAGGTTGAAGAGACCCAGTACTTC
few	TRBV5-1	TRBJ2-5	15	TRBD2	CASSGLAGWGETQYF	TGCGCCAGCAGCGGACTAGCGGGGTGGGGAGAGACCCAGTACTTC
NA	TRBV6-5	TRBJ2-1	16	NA	CASSYYPGPSYNEQFF	TGTGCCAGCAGTTACTATCCGGGGCCCTCCTACAATGAGCAGTTCTTC
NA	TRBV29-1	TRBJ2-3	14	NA	CSVEGGGFTDTQYF	TGCAGCGTTGAAGGGGGGGGCTTCACAGATACGCAGTATTTT
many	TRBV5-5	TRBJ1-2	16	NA	CASSLTYRASAYGYTF	TGTGCCAGCAGCTTGACCTACAGGGCTTCGGCCTATGGCTACACCTTC
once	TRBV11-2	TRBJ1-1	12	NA	CASSLGTGKAFF	TGTGCCAGCAGCTTAGGGACGGGAAAAGCTTTCTTT
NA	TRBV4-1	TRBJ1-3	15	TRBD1	CASSQAGQGGNTIYF	TGCGCCAGCAGCCAAGCCGGACAGGGCGGAAACACCATATATTTT
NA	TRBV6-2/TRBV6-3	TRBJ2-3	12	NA	CASTRNRDTQYF	TGTGCCAGCACCCGAAACAGGGATACGCAGTATTTT
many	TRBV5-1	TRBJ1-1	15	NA	CASSLAGLRNTEAFF	TGCGCCAGCAGCTTGGCCGGCCTGAGGAACACTGAAGCTTTCTTT
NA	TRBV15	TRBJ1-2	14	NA	CATSRGGTDYGYTF	TGTGCCACCAGCAGAGGCGGGACGGACTATGGCTACACCTTC
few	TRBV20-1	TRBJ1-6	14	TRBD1	CSASRDSENSPLHF	TGCAGTGCTAGTCGGGACAGCGAGAATTCACCCCTCCACTTT
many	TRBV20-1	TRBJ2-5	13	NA	CSASPAARETQYF	TGCAGTGCTAGCCCTGCGGCGAGGGAGACCCAGTACTTC
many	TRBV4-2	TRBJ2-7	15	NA	CASSQDPGRGYEQYF	TGTGCCAGCAGCCAAGACCCGGGCCGTGGATACGAGCAGTACTTC
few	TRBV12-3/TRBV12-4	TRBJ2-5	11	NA	CASSLGQTQYF	TGTGCCAGCAGTTTAGGGCAGACCCAGTACTTC